The rows below give T cell receptor beta chains drawn from one sample of a study of OX40 agonist ivuxolimab in advanced cancers. Clones were read by immunoSEQ multiplex PCR, and TCRdb kept only the in-frame ones, dropping some. Here the sample spans 50,000 to 65,000 clones, 86% being singletons. The sample here was CD4+ or CD8+ T cells sorted from blood, taken in a trial of the OX40 agonist ivuxolimab. The source is an adult with an advanced solid tumor such as melanoma, head and neck, liver or kidney cancer. Each CDR3 is given with its conserved first and last residue. A D gene is named only where the DNA matches it firmly. Part of the rows lack a size; the others show once, few, many or a class for expanded clones.

clone size: -; V gene: TRBV5-1; D gene: TRBD1; J gene: TRBJ1-4; CDR3 DNA: TGCGCCAGCAGCTTGGGGTATGCAGGGGGGAATGAAAAACTGTTTTTT; CDR3 protein: CASSLGYAGGNEKLFF
clone size: -; V gene: TRBV5-4; D gene: -; J gene: TRBJ2-2; CDR3 DNA: TGTGCCAGCAGTCGGACCGGGACAACGAACACCGGGGAGCTGTTTTTT; CDR3 protein: CASSRTGTTNTGELFF
clone size: few; V gene: TRBV4-3; D gene: -; J gene: TRBJ2-7; CDR3 DNA: TGCGCCAGCAGCCAAGATTCGGTAGAGGACTCCTACGAGCAGTACTTC; CDR3 protein: CASSQDSVEDSYEQYF
clone size: -; V gene: TRBV28; D gene: TRBD1; J gene: TRBJ1-5; CDR3 DNA: TGTGCCAGCAGTTCCCCCAGGGGGGAAAGCAATCAGCCCCAGCATTTT; CDR3 protein: CASSSPRGESNQPQHF
clone size: -; V gene: TRBV5-6; D gene: TRBD1; J gene: TRBJ2-1; CDR3 DNA: TGTGCCAGCAGCCCCGGGACAGGGTCCTACAATGAGCAGTTCTTC; CDR3 protein: CASSPGTGSYNEQFF
clone size: -; V gene: TRBV19; D gene: TRBD1; J gene: TRBJ2-5; CDR3 DNA: TGTGCCAGTAGTACGGACAGGGGAGAGACCCAGTACTTC; CDR3 protein: CASSTDRGETQYF
clone size: -; V gene: TRBV6-6; D gene: TRBD1; J gene: TRBJ2-5; CDR3 DNA: TGTGCCAGCACACGACAGGGGGCAGGAGAGACCCAGTACTTC; CDR3 protein: CASTRQGAGETQYF
clone size: -; V gene: TRBV14; D gene: -; J gene: TRBJ2-1; CDR3 DNA: TGTGCCAGCAGCCATGCGGGGCGCCGTCGGTACAATGAGCAGTTCTTC; CDR3 protein: CASSHAGRRRYNEQFF
clone size: -; V gene: TRBV13; D gene: TRBD2; J gene: TRBJ2-4; CDR3 DNA: TGTGCCAGCAGCTTGGCCCCCGGGACTAGCGGAACTTTCCTAGCCAAAAACATTCAGTACTTC; CDR3 protein: CASSLAPGTSGTFLAKNIQYF
clone size: -; V gene: TRBV28; D gene: -; J gene: TRBJ1-5; CDR3 DNA: TGTGCCAGCTTACAGGGTTATAGCAATCAGCCCCAGCATTTT; CDR3 protein: CASLQGYSNQPQHF
clone size: few; V gene: TRBV9; D gene: TRBD1; J gene: TRBJ2-5; CDR3 DNA: TGTGCCAGCAGCGTAACACAGGGGAAAGAGACCCAGTACTTC; CDR3 protein: CASSVTQGKETQYF
clone size: -; V gene: TRBV6-5; D gene: TRBD1; J gene: TRBJ2-7; CDR3 DNA: TGTGCCAGCAGTTACTCGGCGACAGGGATGGACGAGCAGTACTTC; CDR3 protein: CASSYSATGMDEQYF
clone size: few; V gene: TRBV6-6; D gene: TRBD2; J gene: TRBJ2-3; CDR3 DNA: TGTGCCAGCAGTTACCGCGCGGGAGGAACAGATACGCAGTATTTT; CDR3 protein: CASSYRAGGTDTQYF
clone size: -; V gene: TRBV7-2; D gene: -; J gene: TRBJ2-6; CDR3 DNA: TGTGCCAGCAGCCCTTGGACCCGCCCCTCCTCTGGGGCCAACGTCCTGACTTTC; CDR3 protein: CASSPWTRPSSGANVLTF
clone size: few; V gene: TRBV6-1; D gene: -; J gene: TRBJ1-1; CDR3 DNA: TGTGCCAGCAGTGAAATGCAGACAAGCACTGAAGCTTTCTTT; CDR3 protein: CASSEMQTSTEAFF
clone size: few; V gene: TRBV20-1; D gene: -; J gene: TRBJ1-1; CDR3 DNA: TGCAGTGGGGTGAACACTGAAGCTTTCTTT; CDR3 protein: CSGVNTEAFF
clone size: -; V gene: TRBV4-1; D gene: -; J gene: TRBJ1-6; CDR3 DNA: TGCGCCAGCAGCCAAGATGGGCCTGGGTTTTCACCCCTCCACTTT; CDR3 protein: CASSQDGPGFSPLHF
clone size: -; V gene: TRBV10-3; D gene: -; J gene: TRBJ2-7; CDR3 DNA: TGTGCCATCAGACAGGACGACGAGCAGTACTTC; CDR3 protein: CAIRQDDEQYF
clone size: once; V gene: TRBV19; D gene: TRBD1; J gene: TRBJ2-2; CDR3 DNA: TGTGCCAGTAACCCCGCCGCGACAGGGATGGGGAATCGGGAGCTGTTTTTT; CDR3 protein: CASNPAATGMGNRELFF
clone size: -; V gene: TRBV28; D gene: -; J gene: TRBJ2-5; CDR3 DNA: TGTGCCAGCAGCGCACAGGGCCAAGAGACCCAGTACTTC; CDR3 protein: CASSAQGQETQYF
clone size: -; V gene: TRBV4-3; D gene: TRBD2; J gene: TRBJ2-7; CDR3 DNA: TGCGCCAGCAGCCAAGATCAGGCTAGCGGGGCCTACGAGCAGTACTTC; CDR3 protein: CASSQDQASGAYEQYF
clone size: few; V gene: TRBV18; D gene: -; J gene: TRBJ1-3; CDR3 DNA: TGTGCCAGCTCACCGAACACAGGGCAAAGTGGAAACACCATATATTTT; CDR3 protein: CASSPNTGQSGNTIYF
clone size: -; V gene: TRBV28; D gene: TRBD1; J gene: TRBJ2-7; CDR3 DNA: TGTGCCAGCAGGAACCGGGACAGGGGTTACGAGCAGTACTTC; CDR3 protein: CASRNRDRGYEQYF
clone size: -; V gene: TRBV29-1; D gene: TRBD1; J gene: TRBJ2-1; CDR3 DNA: TGCAGCGTTGTCCCAGGGGGCAGTGAGCAGTTCTTC; CDR3 protein: CSVVPGGSEQFF
clone size: -; V gene: TRBV10-2; D gene: -; J gene: TRBJ2-3; CDR3 DNA: TGCGCCAGCAGGGAACAAACAGATACGCAGTATTTT; CDR3 protein: CASREQTDTQYF
clone size: -; V gene: TRBV7-9; D gene: -; J gene: TRBJ2-3; CDR3 DNA: TGTGCCAGCAGCCCGTTGGACTTCACAGATACGCAGTATTTT; CDR3 protein: CASSPLDFTDTQYF
clone size: -; V gene: TRBV7-2; D gene: -; J gene: TRBJ2-5; CDR3 DNA: TGTGCCAGCAGCTTATGGGGGCGGGAAGAGACCCAGTACTTC; CDR3 protein: CASSLWGREETQYF
clone size: -; V gene: TRBV18; D gene: -; J gene: TRBJ1-1; CDR3 DNA: TGTGCCAGCTCACCACTAGCTCTTGAAGCTTTCTTT; CDR3 protein: CASSPLALEAFF
clone size: -; V gene: TRBV27; D gene: -; J gene: TRBJ2-1; CDR3 DNA: TGTGCCAGCAGTGCGGCGGGGATGGGCAATGAGCAGTTCTTC; CDR3 protein: CASSAAGMGNEQFF
clone size: -; V gene: TRBV30; D gene: -; J gene: TRBJ2-7; CDR3 DNA: TGTGCCTGGAGTGAGGGGCAGGGGTGGTACGAGCAGTACTTC; CDR3 protein: CAWSEGQGWYEQYF
clone size: once; V gene: TRBV27; D gene: -; J gene: TRBJ2-7; CDR3 DNA: TGTGCCAGCAGTTTAGGGTCGGAAAGCTCCTACGAGCAGTACTTC; CDR3 protein: CASSLGSESSYEQYF
clone size: -; V gene: TRBV7-9; D gene: TRBD1; J gene: TRBJ1-1; CDR3 DNA: TGTGCCAGCAGCTTAGTCCGGGACAGGGACGCTTTCTTT; CDR3 protein: CASSLVRDRDAFF
clone size: -; V gene: TRBV7-2; D gene: -; J gene: TRBJ2-7; CDR3 DNA: TGTGCCAGCAGCGGGAACAGCTATGCCTCCTACGAGCAGTACTTC; CDR3 protein: CASSGNSYASYEQYF
clone size: -; V gene: TRBV9; D gene: -; J gene: TRBJ1-2; CDR3 DNA: TGTGCCAGCAGCGTAGGGGAGGGCTTCTATGGCTACACCTTC; CDR3 protein: CASSVGEGFYGYTF
clone size: -; V gene: TRBV5-1; D gene: -; J gene: TRBJ1-1; CDR3 DNA: TGCGCCAGCAGCTTGGATGGGGGGGAGGCTTTCTTT; CDR3 protein: CASSLDGGEAFF
clone size: -; V gene: TRBV7-2; D gene: -; J gene: TRBJ2-2; CDR3 DNA: TGTGCCAGCAGCTTAGTTGGTGCGAACACCGGGGAGCTGTTTTTT; CDR3 protein: CASSLVGANTGELFF
clone size: once; V gene: TRBV15; D gene: -; J gene: TRBJ2-7; CDR3 DNA: TGTGCCACCAGCAGAGAACAGGGCTACGAGCAGTACTTC; CDR3 protein: CATSREQGYEQYF
clone size: -; V gene: TRBV27; D gene: TRBD1; J gene: TRBJ1-5; CDR3 DNA: TGTGCCAGCAGTCTAACAGGGGGCTTAAGCAATCAGCCCCAGCATTTT; CDR3 protein: CASSLTGGLSNQPQHF
clone size: -; V gene: TRBV9; D gene: TRBD1; J gene: TRBJ2-7; CDR3 DNA: TGTGCCAGCAGCGTGGGACAGGGGGTCTACGAGCAGTACTTC; CDR3 protein: CASSVGQGVYEQYF
clone size: -; V gene: TRBV28; D gene: -; J gene: TRBJ1-1; CDR3 DNA: TGTGCCAGCAGTTCCCCGGGGGGGAGGAACACTGAAGCTTTCTTT; CDR3 protein: CASSSPGGRNTEAFF
clone size: -; V gene: TRBV10-3; D gene: TRBD1; J gene: TRBJ1-2; CDR3 DNA: TGTGCCATCACTGATAGACAGGGGCCTGGTGGCTACACCTTC; CDR3 protein: CAITDRQGPGGYTF
clone size: -; V gene: TRBV5-6; D gene: -; J gene: TRBJ2-7; CDR3 DNA: TGTGCCAGCAGCCCGAGGGGAGCATCCTTCTACGAGCAGTACTTC; CDR3 protein: CASSPRGASFYEQYF
clone size: -; V gene: TRBV2; D gene: TRBD1; J gene: TRBJ1-2; CDR3 DNA: TGTGCCAGCAGTGCCACAGGGGGCGCTGGCTACACCTTC; CDR3 protein: CASSATGGAGYTF
clone size: -; V gene: TRBV4-3; D gene: -; J gene: TRBJ2-1; CDR3 DNA: TGCGCCAGCAGCCTGGGACCCGGGCCCCCCTACAATGAGCAGTTCTTC; CDR3 protein: CASSLGPGPPYNEQFF
clone size: -; V gene: TRBV5-1; D gene: TRBD2; J gene: TRBJ2-2; CDR3 DNA: TGCGCCAGCAGCTACGGAGCGGGGCAGGCCGGGGAGCTGTTTTTT; CDR3 protein: CASSYGAGQAGELFF